These T cell receptor beta chains were read from a single sample in a study of T cells in Graves' hyperthyroidism and ophthalmopathy. TCRdb re-called the multiplex PCR reads with MiXCR, one entry per CDR3 protein. Of 550,000 to 850,000 distinct CDR3 sequences in the sample, roughly 20% were seen once. Specimen: blood. Every receptor here comes from a woman in her fifties or sixties with Graves' hyperthyroidism that later progressed to Graves' ophthalmopathy. Both conserved end residues are part of each CDR3. D genes are given only for firm matches.

NA,TRBV24-1,TRBJ1-1,CATRPTGNTEAFF
NA,TRBV2,TRBJ1-5,CASTLGQPRGNQPQHF
NA,TRBV5-6,TRBJ2-3,CACSFKLISTDTQYF
NA,TRBV2,TRBJ1-2,CASSIGGIPYGYTF
NA,TRBV6-1,TRBJ1-6,CASSPEAGSPLHF
NA,TRBV12-3/TRBV12-4,TRBJ2-7,CASSLLRPSATYEQYF
NA,TRBV29-1,TRBJ1-1,CSARVDYRLMNTEAFF
TRBD1,TRBV30,TRBJ1-1,CAWSRGRTEAFF
NA,TRBV7-2,TRBJ1-1,CASSLEWVTEAFF
NA,TRBV4-1,TRBJ2-4,CASSQDRGGGKNIQYF
TRBD1,TRBV2,TRBJ1-2,CASNDRGHNYGYTF
NA,TRBV9,TRBJ1-5,CASSVGSWGQPQHF
NA,TRBV19,TRBJ1-5,CASSIDRGKQPQHF
NA,TRBV27,TRBJ2-1,CASSLLSLLYNEQFF
TRBD1,TRBV2,TRBJ2-1,CASLDRGPGENNEQFF
NA,TRBV27,TRBJ1-1,CASSLGGVITEAFF
NA,TRBV10-3,TRBJ2-7,CAISAQRGSYEQYF
TRBD2,TRBV6-1,TRBJ2-2,CASSSSGGAVGELFF
NA,TRBV11-2,TRBJ1-1,CASSLEVSGGGERTEAFF
NA,TRBV13,TRBJ2-1,CASSPKSGVGVWYNEQFF
NA,TRBV19,TRBJ2-7,CASSTGEQAWDEQYF
TRBD2,TRBV2,TRBJ2-5,CASSERTSGPQETQYF
TRBD1,TRBV4-2,TRBJ1-4,CASSQAQGVNEKLFF
NA,TRBV6-5,TRBJ1-5,CASSYSPLGNQPQHF
NA,TRBV30,TRBJ1-1,CAWSVGADTEAFF
NA,TRBV5-1,TRBJ2-5,CASSLGSGQETQYF
NA,TRBV12-3/TRBV12-4,TRBJ1-6,CASSFGQFNSPLHF
NA,TRBV2,TRBJ2-3,CASSAQTIRTDTQYF
TRBD1,TRBV4-1,TRBJ2-7,CASSHGPGTGNYEQYF
NA,TRBV5-1,TRBJ2-3,CASSTLTATTDTQYF
TRBD1,TRBV29-1,TRBJ2-7,CSVEGQGAYEQYF
NA,TRBV12-3/TRBV12-4,TRBJ1-5,CASSLGPGDQPQHF
NA,TRBV5-1,TRBJ1-3,CASTQTASSGNTIYF
NA,TRBV3-1,TRBJ2-1,CASSVGQEGYNEQFF
NA,TRBV12-3/TRBV12-4,TRBJ1-5,CASSERGGIGNQPQHF
NA,TRBV30,TRBJ1-2,CACPGGGYGYTF
TRBD2,TRBV10-3,TRBJ2-1,CAIMGTSGGLDGNEQFF
NA,TRBV6-1,TRBJ1-1,CASSEGLPEAFF
TRBD1,TRBV6-2/TRBV6-3,TRBJ2-7,CASSYGQGAHEQYF
NA,TRBV6-5,TRBJ1-4,CASSYRDNEKLFF
NA,TRBV7-8,TRBJ1-4,CASSSPGGSNEKLFF
NA,TRBV20-1,TRBJ2-3,CSASTVYTQYF
NA,TRBV5-1,TRBJ2-3,CASSWTGTRGSTDTQYF